Each of the 9 T cell receptor beta chains below was sequenced from the same sample in a study of beta chain features in type 1 diabetes. Sequenced material consisted of expressed TCRB transcripts (all of the isolated RNA was reverse transcribed). The assay was immunoSEQ multiplex PCR, and TCRdb's table has in-frame clones only and misses some. The sample has 640,000 or so clones; about 14% are singletons. Their antigens remain unidentified. The study's findings and limits: TCRB CDR3s were moderately but significantly shorter in Type 1 diabetes patients in all four CD4+ subsets.

The specimen sequenced was naive CD4+ T cells from blood. Every receptor here comes from a man between 18 and 35 years old with type 1 diabetes.

The chain couples TRBV4-3 to TRBJ2-3; possible D gene TRBD2, 6 bases. The V end was cut by 0 bases, the J end by 3 bases, with 13 bases between. The CDR3 contains 16 residues. Germline V gene data show CDR1 as LGHNA and CDR2 as YSLEER. CDR3 bases: TGCGCCAGCAGCCAAGAAGGGCGGGGACTTACAGATACGCAGTATTTT. This gives the protein CASSQEGRGLTDTQYF.

The rearrangement joins TRBV6-5 to TRBJ2-1; TRBD2 aligns across 10 bases. The CDR3 runs to 15 residues. The ends lost 4 bases at V and 9 bases at J; junction bases unmatched: 9. The germline gives CDR1 MNHEY, CDR2 SVGAGI. The DNA of the CDR3 is TGTGCCAGCAGTTCTCAAGCGGGAGGGCCATTTGAGCAGTTCTTC. Its translation: CASSSQAGGPFEQFF.

The V call is TRBV5-6, the J call TRBJ1-2; perhaps TRBD1 as D (5 bases). V was shortened by 3 bases and J by 4 bases, with 19 bases between the two germline ends. This CDR3 has 16 amino acids. Germline values: CDR1 SGHDT, CDR2 YYEEEE. The chain's CDR3 is CASSSAGTLTSYGYTF. CDR3 coding DNA: TGTGCCAGCAGCTCTGCCGGGACGCTCACGTCCTATGGCTACACCTTC.

J is TRBJ2-2 and V is TRBV7-2, with 15 bases fitting TRBD2. This CDR3 spans 16 amino acids. Germline values: CDR1 SGHTA, CDR2 FQGNSA. V lost 5 bases, J lost 7 bases, and 5 bases stayed unmatched. The CDR3 reads CASSPPGLAGGGELFF. CDR3 DNA: TGTGCCAGCAGCCCTCCGGGACTAGCGGGAGGCGGGGAGCTGTTTTTT.

The table lists this clone with a few counts. The chain combines TRBV7-8 with TRBJ2-7; 7 bases fit TRBD1. V was clipped by 2 bases and J by 2 bases; unmatched bases: 3. Germline V lookup: CDR1 SGHVS, CDR2 FQNEAQ. This CDR3 has 14 residues. Here the CDR3 DNA reads TGTGCCAGCAGCTTAAGGACAGGTACCTACGAGCAGTACTTC. Its translation is CASSLRTGTYEQYF. Looking up the rest from reference TRBV7-8 and TRBJ2-7 gives the full variable domain: GAGVSQSPRYKVAKRGQDVALRCDPISGHVSLFWYQQALGQGPEFLTYFQNEAQLDKSGLPSDRFFAERPEGSVSTLKIQRTQQEDSAVYLCASSLRTGTYEQYFGPGTRLTVT.

As to this clone: This sample also contains other DNA sequences that code for the same CDR3. The chain has TRBV6-5 and TRBJ1-2; a possible D gene is TRBD1 (6 bases). Trimming cost V 6 bases and J 4 bases, with 12 bases left between them. CDR1 MNHEY and CDR2 SVGAGI come from the germline V gene. The CDR3 length is 13 residues. CDR3 sequence: CASSRDRLYGYTF. In nucleotides, the CDR3 is TGTGCCAGCAGCCGTGACAGGCTCTATGGCTACACCTTC.

This clone was seen a handful of times. The chain employs TRBV9 and TRBJ2-1; 9 bases map to TRBD2. Germline CDR1 and CDR2: SGDLS and YYNGEE. The CDR3 is made up of 14 amino acids. V lost 1 base to trimming and J lost 4 bases; unmatched junction nucleotides: 0. CDR3 loop: CASSVLAGYNEQFF. The CDR3 region has the DNA TGTGCCAGCAGCGTACTAGCGGGGTACAATGAGCAGTTCTTC.

The rearrangement links TRBV30 to TRBJ2-5; possibly TRBD2 for D (6 bases). Trimming cost V 2 bases and J 5 bases, with 12 bases left between them. This CDR3 has 13 amino acids. Germline loops: CDR1 GTSNPN, CDR2 SVGIG (reference sequence). CDR3 region: CAWSTGVVETQYF. CDR3 sequence (DNA): TGTGCCTGGAGTACGGGGGTGGTGGAGACCCAGTACTTC.

This clone was seen a handful of times. V usage is TRBV28 and J usage is TRBJ2-4; D gene uncertain. This CDR3 comprises 19 residues. The V end was cut by 2 bases, the J end by 0 bases, with 20 bases between. Germline CDR1 and CDR2: MDHEN and SYDVKM. DNA for the CDR3: TGTGCCAGCAGTTTAGAGGTACGGTACAGTCTCGGAGCCAAAAACATTCAGTACTTC. Its translation: CASSLEVRYSLGAKNIQYF. The variable domain in full, with the rest retrieved from reference TRBV28 and TRBJ2-4, is DVKVTQSSRYLVKRTGEKVFLECVQDMDHENMFWYRQDPGLGLRLIYFSYDVKMKEKGDIPEGYSVSREKKERFSLILESASTNQTSMYLCASSLEVRYSLGAKNIQYFGAGTRLSVL.